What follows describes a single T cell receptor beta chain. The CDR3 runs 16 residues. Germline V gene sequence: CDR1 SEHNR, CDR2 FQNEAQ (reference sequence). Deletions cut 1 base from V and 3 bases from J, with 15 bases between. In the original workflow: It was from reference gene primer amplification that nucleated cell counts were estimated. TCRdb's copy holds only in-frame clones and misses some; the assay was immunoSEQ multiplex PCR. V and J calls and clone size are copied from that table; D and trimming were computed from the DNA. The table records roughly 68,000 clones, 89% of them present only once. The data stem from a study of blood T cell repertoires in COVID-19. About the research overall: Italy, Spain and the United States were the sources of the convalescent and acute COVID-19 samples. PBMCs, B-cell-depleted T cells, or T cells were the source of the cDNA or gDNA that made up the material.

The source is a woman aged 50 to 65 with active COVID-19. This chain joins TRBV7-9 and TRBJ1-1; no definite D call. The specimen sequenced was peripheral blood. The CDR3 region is CASSLGQWAGYTEAFF. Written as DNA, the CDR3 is TGTGCCAGCAGCTTAGGGCAGTGGGCAGGCTACACTGAAGCTTTCTTT. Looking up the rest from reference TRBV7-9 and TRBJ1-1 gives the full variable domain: DTGVSQNPRHKITKRGQNVTFRCDPISEHNRLYWYRQTLGQGPEFLTYFQNEAQLEKSRLLSDRFSAERPKGSFSTLEIQRTEQGDSAMYLCASSLGQWAGYTEAFFGQGTRLTVV.